The source of this TCR beta chain is a study of graft-versus-host responses after intestinal transplantation. Sequencing was performed with immunoSEQ multiplex PCR; in TCRdb, only in-frame clones are kept and a portion is missing. Here the sample spans about 24,000 clones, 70% to 90% being singletons. Sequenced here: PBMCs, sampled 450 to 480 days after intestinal transplant. The source is a human patient who received an intestinal transplant, so some T cells may come from the graft donor.

In DNA form, the CDR3 reads TGTGCCAGCAGTTTGCATGGTAATCAGCCCCAGCATTTT. Its protein is CASSLHGNQPQHF. V gene TRBV27 combines with J gene TRBJ1-5; no firm D call. The CDR3 is made up of 13 amino acids. Trimming shortened V by 3 bases and J by 4 bases, and 7 bases separated the two germline ends. From germline, CDR1 is MNHEY and CDR2 SMNVEV (reference sequence).